The rows below give T cell receptor beta chains drawn from one sample of a study of beta chain features in type 1 diabetes. The assay was immunoSEQ multiplex PCR, and TCRdb's table has in-frame clones only and misses some. This sample has 280,000 or so clones, with 15% found just once. Material: naive CD4+ T cells from blood. The receptor source for this set is a young man with type 1 diabetes. Each CDR3 is given with its conserved first and last residue. A D gene is named only where the DNA matches it firmly. Clone size is stated in some rows and not others, as once, few, many or a class when expanded.

clone_size	v_call	j_call	d_call	cdr3_aa	cdr3_nt
.	TRBV5-8	TRBJ2-5	.	CASSLPSAQETQYF	TGTGCCAGCAGCTTGCCAAGCGCCCAAGAGACCCAGTACTTC
few	TRBV28	TRBJ2-2	.	CASSFFRSGTQLPHRTGELFF	TGTGCCAGCAGTTTCTTTCGGTCCGGGACTCAACTCCCCCATCGCACCGGGGAGCTGTTTTTT
few	TRBV19	TRBJ2-7	TRBD2	CASSPRGLADSYEQYF	TGTGCCAGTAGTCCAAGGGGACTAGCGGACTCCTACGAGCAGTACTTC
.	TRBV7-9	TRBJ1-3	TRBD1	CASSSGQGLSGNTIYF	TGTGCCAGCAGCTCAGGACAGGGACTCTCTGGAAACACCATATATTTT
.	TRBV5-1	TRBJ2-7	.	CASSLQPSNYEQYF	TGCGCCAGCAGCTTACAACCTTCAAACTACGAGCAGTACTTC
few	TRBV9	TRBJ2-2	.	CASSVGGQTGELFF	TGTGCCAGCAGCGTCGGAGGACAGACCGGGGAGCTGTTTTTT
.	TRBV7-2	TRBJ2-5	TRBD2	CASSYQRGQETQYF	TGTGCCAGCAGCTACCAGCGGGGTCAAGAGACCCAGTACTTC
few	TRBV4-2	TRBJ2-1	TRBD2	CASSQVSGPGSSRNEQFF	TGTGCCAGCAGCCAGGTTAGCGGGCCGGGCTCATCTCGGAATGAGCAGTTCTTC
few	TRBV7-2	TRBJ2-6	.	CASSLVGTSGANVLTF	TGTGCCAGCAGCTTAGTCGGTACCTCTGGGGCCAACGTCCTGACTTTC
.	TRBV7-9	TRBJ2-1	.	CASSHNGHRKRNEQFF	TGTGCCAGCAGCCATAATGGGCACCGAAAACGCAATGAGCAGTTCTTC
few	TRBV7-9	TRBJ1-1	.	CASSPWVGAPEAFF	TGTGCCAGCAGCCCATGGGTTGGGGCTCCGGAAGCTTTCTTT
.	TRBV4-1	TRBJ2-7	.	CASSQPGQKSYEQYF	TGCGCCAGCAGCCAACCCGGACAGAAAAGCTACGAGCAGTACTTC
.	TRBV5-1	TRBJ2-7	TRBD2	CASSLTSGVDSYEQYF	TGCGCCAGCAGCTTGACTAGCGGGGTCGATTCCTACGAGCAGTACTTC
few	TRBV7-2	TRBJ2-1	.	CASSALRGGPREQFF	TGTGCCAGCAGCGCTCTTAGGGGGGGGCCGAGGGAGCAGTTCTTC
.	TRBV2	TRBJ2-7	TRBD1	CASRGDRYYEQYF	TGTGCCAGCAGGGGGGACAGATACTACGAGCAGTACTTC
.	TRBV6-1	TRBJ2-2	.	CASSEMWAPNTGELFF	TGTGCCAGCAGTGAAATGTGGGCCCCGAACACCGGGGAGCTGTTTTTT
.	TRBV5-1	TRBJ2-2	TRBD2	CASSLLAGANTGELFF	TGCGCCAGCAGCTTACTAGCGGGAGCGAACACCGGGGAGCTGTTTTTT
few	TRBV7-2	TRBJ2-3	.	CASSSLADTQYF	TGTGCCAGCAGCTCCCTAGCAGATACGCAGTATTTT
few	TRBV7-2	TRBJ2-7	TRBD1	CASSSSGTGVHEQYF	TGTGCCAGCAGCTCCTCCGGGACAGGGGTCCACGAGCAGTACTTC
.	TRBV18	TRBJ2-1	.	CASSPPRTGGDEQFF	TGTGCCAGCTCACCACCCCGGACAGGCGGGGATGAGCAGTTCTTC
.	TRBV2	TRBJ1-5	.	CASSDPGQQTIPAQHF	TGTGCCAGCAGCGACCCGGGACAACAGACGATCCCTGCCCAGCATTTT
.	TRBV6-5	TRBJ2-1	.	CASSYGGAHNEQFF	TGTGCCAGCAGTTACGGCGGGGCCCACAATGAGCAGTTCTTC
few	TRBV28	TRBJ2-2	TRBD1	CASRAGQGTGELFF	TGTGCCAGCAGGGCTGGACAGGGCACCGGGGAGCTGTTTTTT
few	TRBV6-5	TRBJ1-5	TRBD1	CASRLQGAGNQPQHF	TGTGCCAGCAGATTACAGGGGGCCGGCAATCAGCCCCAGCATTTT
few	TRBV10-2	TRBJ2-5	.	CASSDPSLRETQYF	TGCGCCAGCAGTGACCCCTCTCTACGGGAGACCCAGTACTTC
.	TRBV11-2	TRBJ1-5	.	CASSSMRSNQPQHF	TGTGCCAGCAGCTCTATGAGAAGCAATCAGCCCCAGCATTTT
few	TRBV5-1	TRBJ1-6	.	CASSTRPGDEGNSPLHF	TGCGCCAGCAGCACACGCCCAGGGGACGAGGGTAATTCACCCCTCCACTTT
.	TRBV7-9	TRBJ2-3	.	CASSVLWAGSTDTQYF	TGTGCCAGCAGCGTCCTTTGGGCAGGAAGCACAGATACGCAGTATTTT
.	TRBV30	TRBJ2-6	TRBD1	CAWRGQGLAGANVLTF	TGTGCCTGGAGGGGACAGGGGTTGGCTGGGGCCAACGTCCTGACTTTC
few	TRBV5-1	TRBJ2-2	TRBD1	CASSSGQGSAGELFF	TGCGCCAGCAGCTCTGGACAGGGGAGCGCCGGGGAGCTGTTTTTT
.	TRBV2	TRBJ1-2	TRBD1	CASRKTWTGVYGYTF	TGTGCCAGCAGGAAGACCTGGACAGGGGTCTATGGCTACACCTTC
few	TRBV13	TRBJ1-1	.	CASSAQLKNTEAFF	TGTGCCAGCAGCGCCCAACTAAAGAACACTGAAGCTTTCTTT
.	TRBV1	TRBJ1-2	.	CTSSQGRAWGYTF	TGCACCAGCAGCCAAGGCAGGGCCTGGGGCTACACCTTC
.	TRBV7-9	TRBJ2-7	.	CASSASGTSQREQYF	TGTGCCAGCAGCGCATCCGGGACAAGTCAAAGGGAGCAGTACTTC
.	TRBV28	TRBJ2-2	.	CASSRHEASGELFF	TGTGCCAGCAGCCGCCACGAAGCGTCCGGGGAGCTGTTTTTT
few	TRBV7-2	TRBJ2-7	.	CASSSLARANYEQYF	TGTGCCAGCAGCTCCCTCGCGAGGGCGAACTACGAGCAGTACTTC
.	TRBV5-4	TRBJ2-3	TRBD2	CASSFGTSTDTQYF	TGTGCCAGCAGCTTCGGGACTAGTACAGATACGCAGTATTTT
.	TRBV4-1	TRBJ2-1	TRBD2	CASSPGRGLAGDEQFF	TGCGCCAGCAGCCCCGGGAGGGGACTAGCGGGTGATGAGCAGTTCTTC
.	TRBV18	TRBJ2-7	TRBD1	CASSPPGQGPEQYF	TGTGCCAGCTCACCCCCGGGACAGGGGCCCGAGCAGTACTTC
few	TRBV4-3	TRBJ2-5	TRBD1	CASSLDGTGGAPETQYF	TGCGCCAGCAGCCTCGACGGGACAGGGGGCGCCCCAGAGACCCAGTACTTC
few	TRBV6-5	TRBJ2-7	TRBD1	CASSYSKQGAYEQYF	TGTGCCAGCAGTTACTCGAAACAGGGGGCCTACGAGCAGTACTTC
few	TRBV25-1	TRBJ2-2	TRBD2	CASSAGTSGNTGELFF	TGTGCCAGCAGTGCCGGGACTAGCGGGAACACCGGGGAGCTGTTTTTT
.	TRBV29-1	TRBJ2-7	.	CSVEVPGYRREQYF	TGCAGCGTTGAAGTCCCAGGGTATCGTCGAGAGCAGTACTTC
.	TRBV6-5	TRBJ1-1	.	CARECASPNTEAFF	TGTGCCAGGGAGTGCGCGAGCCCGAACACTGAAGCTTTCTTT
.	TRBV28	TRBJ1-5	.	CASEEGPNQPQHF	TGTGCCAGTGAAGAGGGCCCTAATCAGCCCCAGCATTTT
few	TRBV7-8	TRBJ2-1	.	CASSFRVVRSYNEQFF	TGTGCCAGCAGCTTCCGTGTGGTTCGGAGCTACAATGAGCAGTTCTTC
.	TRBV6-5	TRBJ2-7	TRBD2	CASRPVAGATYEQYF	TGTGCCAGCAGGCCGGTAGCGGGGGCCACCTACGAGCAGTACTTC
few	TRBV19	TRBJ2-3	.	CASSMRGGTVTDTQYF	TGTGCCAGTAGTATGCGTGGAGGAACGGTCACAGATACGCAGTATTTT
few	TRBV7-2	TRBJ2-5	.	CASSSRPGQWGETQYF	TGTGCCAGCAGCTCGAGGCCGGGACAATGGGGGGAGACCCAGTACTTC
few	TRBV7-2	TRBJ2-6	.	CASIPPGLRAGANVLTF	TGTGCCAGCATCCCCCCGGGGTTAAGGGCGGGGGCCAACGTCCTGACTTTC
.	TRBV30	TRBJ1-3	TRBD1	CASSQGASSGNTIYF	TGTGCCTCCTCACAGGGGGCGAGCTCTGGAAACACCATATATTTT
.	TRBV28	TRBJ1-5	TRBD1	CASGGQLNQPQHF	TGTGCCAGCGGGGGACAGCTAAATCAGCCCCAGCATTTT
few	TRBV5-1	TRBJ2-5	TRBD1	CASRYPGQGQETQYF	TGCGCCAGCAGGTATCCGGGACAGGGGCAAGAGACCCAGTACTTC
.	TRBV29-1	TRBJ2-3	TRBD1	CSVDYRGKTDTQYF	TGCAGCGTTGACTACAGGGGGAAGACAGATACGCAGTATTTT